Below, 24 T cell receptor beta chains from the same sample are listed, as sequenced in a study of T-cell reconstitution after alpha-beta-depleted transplantation in children. Preparation of the TCRbeta library used unique molecular identifiers. TCRdb reprocessed the PCR reads via MiXCR and lists one record per CDR3 protein. The table lists roughly 610,000 distinct CDR3 sequences, about 10% of them singletons, with less than 5% in the top ten. Sample: PBMCs from the stem cell graft donor, taken from the stem cell graft. The receptors originated from a human donor who donated a stem cell graft to a child with acute myeloid leukemia.

The gene calls are TRBV12-3 or TRBV12-4 and TRBJ2-6, with D perhaps TRBD1 (6 bases). V was pared by 7 bases and J by 0 bases, with 19 bases between. The CDR3 runs to 18 residues. The CDR3 DNA reads as TGTGCCAGCACCAACAGGGCCCAACTCCACTCTGGGGCCAACGTCCTGACTTTC. It specifies CASTNRAQLHSGANVLTF.

This sequence joins TRBV29-1 and TRBJ2-3; TRBD1 matches 8 bases. The junction had 9 bases not matched to a gene; V was cut back by 6 bases and J by 4 bases. The CDR3 sequence is 14 residues long. Germline V CDR1 and CDR2: SQVTM, ANQGSEA. DNA of the CDR3: TGCAGCGTATTTGGGGACAGGCCCTCAGATACGCAGTATTTT. It is translated as CSVFGDRPSDTQYF.

The rearrangement joins TRBV18 to TRBJ2-1; maybe TRBD2 (6 bases). The CDR3 is 13 amino acids. V was trimmed by 3 bases and J by 8 bases, leaving 11 bases between them. CDR1 and CDR2 from the germline V gene are KGHSH and LQKENI. CDR3 region: CASSPSSEDEQFF. In nucleotides, the CDR3 is TGTGCCAGCTCACCCTCTAGCGAGGATGAGCAGTTCTTC.

J is TRBJ2-1 and V is TRBV2; 15 bases map to TRBD2. The germline CDR1 and CDR2 sequences are SNHLY and FYNNEI. V shed 5 bases and J 9 bases; nucleotides not matched to a gene: 5. CDR3 length: 15 residues. The CDR3 loop is CASSFGLAGGVEQFF. CDR3 in DNA: TGTGCCAGCAGTTTCGGACTAGCGGGAGGGGTTGAGCAGTTCTTC.

The table lists this clonotype with many counts. The V gene is TRBV5-1, the J gene TRBJ2-3; 13 nucleotides line up with TRBD2. Trimming at V came to 3 bases and at J to 2 bases, leaving 6 bases not matched to a gene. From germline, CDR1 is SGHRS and CDR2 YFSETQ. This CDR3 region has 17 residues. The CDR3: CASSSGLAGSPTDTQYF. CDR3 sequence (DNA): TGCGCCAGCAGCTCGGGACTAGCGGGATCCCCCACAGATACGCAGTATTTT. Drawing the rest from reference TRBV5-1 and TRBJ2-3, the complete variable domain is KAGVTQTPRYLIKTRGQQVTLSCSPISGHRSVSWYQQTPGQGLQFLFEYFSETQRNKGNFPGRFSGRQFSNSRSEMNVSTLELGDSALYLCASSSGLAGSPTDTQYFGPGTRLTVL.

In this sample, this clonotype turned up a few times. The chain carries TRBV7-6 and TRBJ2-3, with TRBD2 matching over 12 bases. The trim removed 4 bases at V and 0 bases at J, leaving 14 bases unmatched. Germline values: CDR1 SGHVS, CDR2 FNYEAQ. This CDR3 comprises 20 residues. Written as DNA, the CDR3 is TGTGCCAGCAGCTACCGGGCAAGACTAGCGGGAGCGGGTAGCACAGATACGCAGTATTTT. Its translation is CASSYRARLAGAGSTDTQYF. The entire variable domain, with the rest obtained from reference TRBV7-6 and TRBJ2-3, is as follows: GAGVSQSPRYKVTKRGQDVALRCDPISGHVSLYWYRQALGQGPEFLTYFNYEAQQDKSGLPNDRFSAERPEGSISTLTIQRTEQRDSAMYRCASSYRARLAGAGSTDTQYFGPGTRLTVL.

This clonotype occurred many times. The chain is built from TRBV5-1 and TRBJ2-1, with 12 bases fitting TRBD2. The J segment lost 5 bases and the V segment lost 4 bases, leaving 7 bases of the junction unmatched. Germline V CDR1 and CDR2: SGHRS, YFSETQ. This CDR3 spans 16 amino acids. In DNA form, the CDR3 reads TGCGCCAGCAGCCCAGGACTAGCGGGATTGAACAATGAGCAGTTCTTC. It codes for CASSPGLAGLNNEQFF. Drawing the rest from reference TRBV5-1 and TRBJ2-1, the complete variable domain is KAGVTQTPRYLIKTRGQQVTLSCSPISGHRSVSWYQQTPGQGLQFLFEYFSETQRNKGNFPGRFSGRQFSNSRSEMNVSTLELGDSALYLCASSPGLAGLNNEQFFGPGTRLTVL.

This chain uses TRBV12-3 or TRBV12-4 with TRBJ1-2; no definite D call. V lost 7 bases and J 2 bases, leaving 14 bases between the germline ends. CDR3 length: 14 residues. The CDR3, as DNA: TGTGCCAGCACCCACCGGGAGTGGAACTATGGCTACACCTTC. Translating gives CASTHREWNYGYTF.

The sample holds one count of this clonotype. The junction departs from germline at one end; a sequencing error may be responsible. This chain uses TRBV3-1 with TRBJ2-4; D might be TRBD1 or TRBD2, each matching 5 bases. Germline CDR1 LGHDT, CDR2 YNNKEL (reference sequence). The CDR3 runs to 19 residues. CDR3 loop: CACSFRAPLEAGAKNIQYF. In nucleotides, the CDR3 is TGTGCCTGCAGTTTCAGGGCCCCATTGGAGGCTGGGGCCAAAAACATTCAGTACTTC.

The V and J genes are TRBV5-1 and TRBJ1-1, with a tentative D call TRBD1 (5 bases). The V gene's germline CDR1 is SGHRS and CDR2 YFSETQ. This CDR3 comprises 14 residues. Trimming left V 0 bases short and J 3 bases short, with 9 bases between. This CDR3 is CASSLAEGHTEAFF. CDR3 nucleotides: TGCGCCAGCAGCTTGGCCGAGGGGCACACTGAAGCTTTCTTT.

V usage is TRBV5-1 and J usage is TRBJ2-5; 9 bases fit TRBD1. CDR1 and CDR2 (germline): SGHRS, YFSETQ. CDR3 length equals 15 residues. V lost 0 bases to trimming and J lost 5 bases; unmatched junction nucleotides: 5. The CDR3 sequence: CASSLGDRVLETQYF. CDR3 DNA: TGCGCCAGCAGCTTGGGGGACAGGGTGTTGGAGACCCAGTACTTC. Full variable domain (remainder filled in from reference TRBV5-1 and TRBJ2-5): KAGVTQTPRYLIKTRGQQVTLSCSPISGHRSVSWYQQTPGQGLQFLFEYFSETQRNKGNFPGRFSGRQFSNSRSEMNVSTLELGDSALYLCASSLGDRVLETQYFGPGTRLLVL.

This clonotype showed up just a few times. The CDR3 loop is CASSSPGVLTSTDTQYF. The CDR3 coding sequence is TGTGCCAGCAGCTCCCCGGGGGTACTCACTAGCACAGATACGCAGTATTTT. The V call is TRBV7-9, the J call TRBJ2-3, with a tentative D call TRBD2 (6 bases). Germline V CDR1 and CDR2: SEHNR, FQNEAQ (reference sequence). The CDR3 spans 17 residues. Between the trimmed V and J ends, which lost 4 bases and 0 bases, there was a span of 17 bases.

This clonotype came up many times. V and J are TRBV4-3 and TRBJ2-3; D gene uncertain. CDR1 and CDR2 from the germline V gene are LGHNA and YSLEER. V shed 3 bases and J shed 6 bases, with 7 bases lying between them. This CDR3 is built from 12 residues. The CDR3 DNA reads as TGCGCCAGCAGCCAGGATCGCGATACGCAGTATTTT. Amino acid sequence: CASSQDRDTQYF.

This clonotype came up a few times. V and J are TRBV7-9 and TRBJ1-2; D is possibly TRBD1 (5 bases). The CDR3 extends over 16 amino acids. The ends were cut back, 3 bases at V and 3 bases at J, with 17 bases in the middle. The V gene's germline CDR1 is SEHNR and CDR2 FQNEAQ (reference sequence). The CDR3 reads CASSFVSRVADYGYTF. In DNA form, the CDR3 reads TGTGCCAGCAGCTTCGTCAGCAGGGTAGCAGACTATGGCTACACCTTC. Together with reference TRBV7-9 and TRBJ1-2, the CDR3 gives the full variable domain: DTGVSQNPRHKITKRGQNVTFRCDPISEHNRLYWYRQTLGQGPEFLTYFQNEAQLEKSRLLSDRFSAERPKGSFSTLEIQRTEQGDSAMYLCASSFVSRVADYGYTFGSGTRLTVV.

The rearrangement joins TRBV5-1 to TRBJ1-1; 9 positions agree with TRBD1. The CDR3 is made up of 16 amino acids. The junction had 10 bases not matched to a gene; V was cut back by 0 bases and J by 7 bases. Per germline, CDR1 SGHRS and CDR2 YFSETQ. The CDR3 loop is CASSLGAGGTGSEAFF. The CDR3, as DNA: TGCGCCAGCAGCTTGGGGGCTGGAGGGACAGGGAGTGAAGCTTTCTTT.

This clonotype has just a few counts. The chain combines TRBV29-1 with TRBJ2-1, with 9 bases identical to TRBD1. The CDR3 length is 14 residues. Trimming cost V 6 bases and J 2 bases; bases outside gene matches: 5. CDR1 SQVTM and CDR2 ANQGSEA come from the germline V gene. The CDR3 here is CSVWTGDPYNEQFF. The CDR3 DNA is TGCAGCGTCTGGACAGGGGACCCCTACAATGAGCAGTTCTTC.

The rearrangement links TRBV20-1 to TRBJ1-1, with D unresolved. V lost 1 base to trimming and J lost 7 bases, with 7 bases between them. The CDR3 runs to 11 residues. Germline CDR1 and CDR2: DFQATT and SNEGSKA (reference sequence). DNA for the CDR3: TGCAGTGCTAGAGCTTTCGGTGAAGCTTTCTTT. Its translation: CSARAFGEAFF.

The chain couples TRBV29-1 to TRBJ2-5; TRBD2 aligns across 8 bases. CDR1 is SQVTM and CDR2 is ANQGSEA in the germline V gene. V shed 6 bases, J shed 5 bases, and the junction held 11 bases outside the gene matches. The CDR3 is 14 residues long. In DNA, the CDR3 is TGCAGCGTCACAACGGGGGGGCGCGCGGAGACCCAGTACTTC. This codes for CSVTTGGRAETQYF. Combining the CDR3 with reference TRBV29-1 and TRBJ2-5 gives the whole variable domain SAVISQKPSRDICQRGTSLTIQCQVDSQVTMMFWYRQQPGQSLTLIATANQGSEATYESGFVIDKFPISRPNLTFSTLTVSNMSPEDSSIYLCSVTTGGRAETQYFGPGTRLLVL.

This clonotype has a count of ten or more. V usage is TRBV15 and J usage is TRBJ2-4; 7 bases fit TRBD2. The trim removed 5 bases at V and 6 bases at J, leaving 7 bases unmatched. The CDR3 extends over 14 amino acids. The V gene's germline CDR1 is LNHNV and CDR2 YYDKDF (reference sequence). The CDR3 protein is CATSQGRVGNIQYF. DNA for the CDR3: TGTGCCACCAGCCAAGGGAGGGTTGGAAACATTCAGTACTTC.

In its sample, this clonotype was seen many times. The V call is TRBV5-1, the J call TRBJ2-2; D may be TRBD1 (5 bases). Germline V gene data show CDR1 as SGHRS and CDR2 as YFSETQ. V gave up 4 bases and J gave up 0 bases, with 16 bases separating them. CDR3 length: 17 residues. CDR3 region: CASSPGHTSANTGELFF. The CDR3 DNA follows: TGCGCCAGCAGCCCCGGACACACCAGCGCGAACACCGGGGAGCTGTTTTTT.

This rearrangement joins TRBV5-6 to TRBJ2-2; 9 bases are a match to TRBD1. The trim removed 0 bases at V and 3 bases at J, leaving 6 bases unmatched. CDR1 is SGHDT, CDR2 YYEEEE, per germline. There are 17 residues in the CDR3. The CDR3 is CASSLDRGQSDTGELFF. The CDR3 DNA follows: TGTGCCAGCAGCTTGGACAGGGGGCAGTCAGACACCGGGGAGCTGTTTTTT.

The V call is TRBV9, the J call TRBJ1-4; 9 bases agree with TRBD1. There are 15 residues in the CDR3. The V gene end was trimmed by 4 bases and the J gene end by 7 bases; junction bases not matched to a gene: 8. The germline gives CDR1 SGDLS, CDR2 YYNGEE. CDR3 nucleotides: TGTGCCAGCAGCTTAACCGGGACAGGGTTTGAAAAACTGTTTTTT. It yields the protein CASSLTGTGFEKLFF.

Details on this clonotype: A read error may explain this, as a much larger clone is one base away. V is TRBV20-1 and J is TRBJ2-1; TRBD2 matches 7 bases. The CDR3 extends over 14 amino acids. Germline V gene sequence: CDR1 DFQATT, CDR2 SNEGSKA (reference sequence). DNA of the CDR3: TGCGGCCCTTGGGGGGGTGGCTCCTACAATGAGCAGTTCTTC. This sequence encodes CGPWGGGSYNEQFF.

This clonotype was observed many times. The chain is built from TRBV29-1 and TRBJ2-7; 8 bases are shared with TRBD1. CDR3 length equals 12 residues. CDR1 and CDR2 from the germline V gene are SQVTM and ANQGSEA. J lost 5 bases, V lost 4 bases, and 4 bases had no gene match. The CDR3 here is CSVATGADEQYF. The CDR3 coding sequence is TGCAGCGTTGCGACAGGGGCCGACGAGCAGTACTTC.